These 14 T cell receptor beta chains originate from one sample sequenced in a study of molecular identifiers for immune sequencing clone quantification. TCRdb recomputed calls from the PCR reads with MiXCR, one row per CDR3 protein. The table shows over 600,000 distinct CDR3 sequences, with just under 20% occurring only once. Sequencing was done on a sample of naive CD8+ T cells from blood, with Jurkat cell RNA spiked in. Subset given: FACS-sorted CD8+CD4-CCR7+CD45RA+ naive T cells. The receptors here all came from a human donor in good health. Some libraries in this study had Jurkat cell RNA spiked in.

This clonotype has just one count. A read error may account for a junction end that differs from germline. The chain carries TRBV27 and TRBJ2-5; TRBD1 agrees at 7 bases. Germline V gene data show CDR1 as MNHEY and CDR2 as SMNVEV (reference sequence). The CDR3 consists of 14 residues. The CDR3 is CASRRLGTEGTRYF. CDR3 coding DNA: TGTGCCAGCCGCCGATTGGGGACAGAAGGGACCCGGTACTTC.

The table lists this clonotype with many counts. The CDR3 DNA follows: TGTGCCAGCAGCGGACAGGAGGTCAACTATGGCTACACCTTC. Protein sequence: CASSGQEVNYGYTF. This chain links TRBV2 with TRBJ1-2; TRBD1 aligns across 7 bases. The CDR3 extends over 14 amino acids. The V gene end was trimmed by 6 bases and the J gene end by 2 bases; junction bases not matched to a gene: 6. CDR1 and CDR2 (germline): SNHLY, FYNNEI.

The chain employs TRBV28 and TRBJ2-5; 9 bases match TRBD2. The germline CDR1 and CDR2 sequences are MDHEN and SYDVKM. The CDR3 is 17 residues long. V lost 2 bases, J lost 2 bases, and 9 bases stayed unmatched. The CDR3, as DNA: TGTGCCAGCAGTTTAGGTATGCTAGCGGGATCTCAAGAGACCCAGTACTTC. Its translation: CASSLGMLAGSQETQYF.

This clonotype showed up many times. The V gene is TRBV25-1, the J gene TRBJ2-2; D is perhaps TRBD2 (6 bases). CDR1 is MGHDK and CDR2 is SYGVNS in the germline V gene. Trimming removed 1 base at V and 0 bases at J, with 21 bases between. The CDR3 is 20 residues long. The CDR3 protein is CASSEFTRGRSIANTGELFF. CDR3 nucleotides: TGTGCCAGCAGTGAATTTACGCGGGGACGGTCAATCGCGAACACCGGGGAGCTGTTTTTT.

This clonotype appeared many times. The chain combines TRBV4-3 with TRBJ2-1, with 10 bases lining up with TRBD2. The CDR3 totals 18 residues. With V trimmed by 0 bases and J by 4 bases, 9 bases remained unmatched. The germline V gene encodes CDR1 LGHNA and CDR2 YSLEER. CDR3 nucleotides: TGCGCCAGCAGCCAAGATTCGCGACTAGCGGGTTTATACAATGAGCAGTTCTTC. Its protein product is CASSQDSRLAGLYNEQFF.

With regard to this clonotype: This clone may be a read error of a much larger clone one base away. The rearrangement joins TRBV5-3 to TRBJ1-2, with unresolved D. TRBV5-3 is known as an ORF, though its function is uncertain. This CDR3 has 14 amino acids. The V gene lost 8 bases and the J gene lost 0 bases, with 14 bases spanning the gap. The CDR3 loop is CASSVDASNYGYTF. CDR3 bases: TGTGCCAGCAGCGTGGATGCGTCTAACTATGGCTACACCTTC.

In its sample, this clonotype was seen many times. The rearrangement uses TRBV20-1 and TRBJ2-7, with D possibly being TRBD2 (6 bases). The germline CDR1 and CDR2 sequences are DFQATT and SNEGSKA (reference sequence). The CDR3 is 13 residues long. The CDR3 region is CMGVSGDSYEQYF. CDR3 in DNA: TGCATGGGGGTCTCGGGGGATTCCTACGAGCAGTACTTC.

Turning to this clonotype: With a much larger clone just one base away, this may be a read error. The gene calls are TRBV20-1 and TRBJ1-4, with TRBD1 as a possible D gene (6 bases). Trimming took off 0 bases at V and 3 bases at J, with 11 bases between the two ends. Germline V lookup: CDR1 DFQATT, CDR2 SNEGSKA (reference sequence). This CDR3 is built from 15 residues. The CDR3 nucleotides read TGCAGTGCTAGAGATTGGACAGCTTCTAATGAAAAACTGTTTTTT. As protein: CSARDWTASNEKLFF.

Comments on this clonotype: This may stem from a read error, because a much larger clone lies one nucleotide away. The chain uses TRBV6-2 or TRBV6-3 and TRBJ2-7; D uncertain. Germline V CDR1 and CDR2: MNHEY, SVGEGT. Trimming stripped 8 bases from V and 7 bases from J, with 15 bases between. The CDR3 is 12 residues long. This CDR3 reads CASCSVVLEQYF. CDR3 nucleotide sequence: TGTGCCAGCTGTTCTGTGGTTTTGGAGCAGTACTTC.

In the case of this clonotype: A much bigger clone sits one base away, suggesting this may be a read error. V and J are TRBV5-6 and TRBJ1-6, with 8 bases that match TRBD1. Germline lookup yields CDR1 SGHDT and CDR2 YYEEEE. The CDR3 is 14 amino acids. CDR3 loop: CASSGTGMASPPHF. CDR3 nucleotides: TGTGCCAGCTCCGGGACAGGAATGGCTTCACCCCCCCACTTT.

This clonotype was counted ten times or more. A junction boundary mismatches the germline segment, possibly from a read error. The chain recombines TRBV5-6 with TRBJ2-7, with 13 bases fitting TRBD2. The CDR3 consists of 14 residues. The germline V gene has CDR1 SGHDT and CDR2 YYEEEE. The DNA of the CDR3 is TGTGCCAGCAGCCTAGGACTAGCGGGAGATCCCCCAGGGTTC. Translated, it gives CASSLGLAGDPPGF.

This clonotype was counted a few times. J is TRBJ2-1 and V is TRBV19; no firm D call. From germline, CDR1 is LNHDA and CDR2 SQIVND (reference sequence). V was pared by 7 bases and J by 0 bases, with 16 bases between. CDR3 length equals 16 residues. CDR3 coding DNA: TGTGCCAGTAAAATCGGTACCAGAGGCTCCTACAATGAGCAGTTCTTC. Its translation is CASKIGTRGSYNEQFF.

The V gene is TRBV28, the J gene TRBJ1-2, with a weak D call TRBD1 (5 bases). V was pared by 6 bases and J by 2 bases, with 19 bases between. CDR1 and CDR2 (germline): MDHEN, SYDVKM. The CDR3 runs to 16 residues. In DNA form, the CDR3 reads TGTGCCAGCAGCCCCCGGGACGAAAACCGGAACTATGGCTACACCTTC. Translation: CASSPRDENRNYGYTF.

Details on this clonotype: Germline and junction disagree at one end, which may indicate a read error. This sequence joins TRBV12-3 or TRBV12-4 and TRBJ2-5; D gene ambiguous. This CDR3 region has 12 residues. CDR3 sequence: CAGSFSSEAQYF. The DNA for the CDR3 is TGTGCCGGCAGTTTTTCCTCCGAGGCCCAGTACTTC.